The entry that follows covers one T cell receptor (beta chain) sequence. This CDR3 has 15 amino acids. Looked up from germline, CDR1 is LNHDA and CDR2 is SQIVND (reference sequence). Between the trimmed V and J ends, which lost 5 bases and 2 bases, there was a span of 13 bases. This entry is derived from a study of T cell responses to AZD1222 COVID-19 vaccine. Profiling relied on immunoSEQ multiplex PCR, and the TCRdb table lists in-frame clones only, not all of them. This table holds 110,000 to 150,000 clones, 75% to 90% found once. The TCR was taken from an adult in good health. The rearrangement joins TRBV19 to TRBJ1-5; D uncertain. Sequenced here: peripheral blood, sampled on day 0 of AZD1222 vaccination. Here the CDR3 DNA reads TGTGCCAGTAGTGGGCGCGAGGGCCGCAATCAGCCCCAGCATTTT. This sequence encodes CASSGREGRNQPQHF.